This T cell receptor beta chain stems from a study of regulatory T cells in long-lasting Graves disease. Arm-PCR of CDR3 regions and iRepertoire HTBI primers were the basis on which TCR beta libraries were built. TCRdb re-called the multiplex PCR reads with MiXCR, one entry per CDR3 protein. The table lists around 500,000 distinct CDR3 sequences, 15% to 20% of them singletons. CDR3 length: 14 amino acids. Per the germline V gene, CDR1 is SGDLS and CDR2 is YYNGEE. V gave up 0 bases and J gave up 0 bases, with 6 bases separating them. This clonotype was recorded at least ten times. The antigen is unknown. Notes on the study in general: Persistent disease was characterized by preferential usage of TRBV28, TRBJ1-2 and TRBJ2-5. Persistent Graves' patients showed a TCR diversity that was lower than that of newly diagnosed ones.

Time point of the sample: newly diagnosed GD, antithyroid drugs for less than 3 months. Extracted RNA from PBMCs served as the source of the TCR library. Blood from the periphery, about 9.2 milliliters in all, was drawn into EDTA tubes. In addition, the sample was reused for a study of T cells in Graves' hyperthyroidism and ophthalmopathy. That paper notes: The HTBI primer set was used in a first-round RT-PCR of the TCR CDR3.

V usage is TRBV9 and J usage is TRBJ1-2; D remains unclear. This receptor was obtained from a woman aged 35-65 years with Graves disease. The specimen was peripheral blood mononuclear cells (PBMCs), collected at new diagnosis, from a patient treated with antithyroid drugs. The CDR3 sequence: CASSVGTSNYGYTF. CDR3 nucleotides: TGTGCCAGCAGCGTAGGGACTTCTAACTATGGCTACACCTTC.